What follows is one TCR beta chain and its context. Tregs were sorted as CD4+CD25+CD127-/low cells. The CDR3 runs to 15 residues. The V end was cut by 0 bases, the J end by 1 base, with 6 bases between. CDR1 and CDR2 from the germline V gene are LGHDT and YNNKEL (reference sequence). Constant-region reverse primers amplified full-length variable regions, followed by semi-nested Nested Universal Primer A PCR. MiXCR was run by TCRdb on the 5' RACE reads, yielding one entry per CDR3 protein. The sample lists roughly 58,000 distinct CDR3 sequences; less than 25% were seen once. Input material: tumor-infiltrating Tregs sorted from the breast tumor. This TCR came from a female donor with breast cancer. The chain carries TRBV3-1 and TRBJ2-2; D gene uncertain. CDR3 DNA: TGTGCCAGCAGCCAAGATGGGCGGAACACCGGGGAGCTGTTTTTT. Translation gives CASSQDGRNTGELFF.